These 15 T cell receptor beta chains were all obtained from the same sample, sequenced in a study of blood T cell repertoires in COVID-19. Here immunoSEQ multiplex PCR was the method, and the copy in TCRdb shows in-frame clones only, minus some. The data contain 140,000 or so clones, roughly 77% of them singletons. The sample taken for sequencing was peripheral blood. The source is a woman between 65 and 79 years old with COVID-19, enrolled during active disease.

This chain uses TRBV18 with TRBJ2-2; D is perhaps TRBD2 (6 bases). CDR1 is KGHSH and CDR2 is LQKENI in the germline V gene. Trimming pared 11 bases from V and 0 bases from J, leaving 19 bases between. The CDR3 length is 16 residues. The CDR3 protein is CAAGQRNLANTGELFF. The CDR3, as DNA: TGTGCCGCGGGGCAGAGGAACCTCGCGAACACCGGGGAGCTGTTTTTT. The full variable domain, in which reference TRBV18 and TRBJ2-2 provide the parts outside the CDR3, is NAGVMQNPRHLVRRRGQEARLRCSPMKGHSHVYWYRQLPEEGLKFMVYLQKENIIDESGMPKERFSAEFPKEGPSILRIQQVVRGDSAAYFCAAGQRNLANTGELFFGEGSRLTVL.

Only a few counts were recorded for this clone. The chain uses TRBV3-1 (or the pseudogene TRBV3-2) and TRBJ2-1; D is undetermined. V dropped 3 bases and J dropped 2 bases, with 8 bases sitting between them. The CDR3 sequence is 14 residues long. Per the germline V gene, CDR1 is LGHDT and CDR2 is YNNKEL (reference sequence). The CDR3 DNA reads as TGTGCCAGCAGCCATTCTGGAGCCTACAATGAGCAGTTCTTC. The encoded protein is CASSHSGAYNEQFF.

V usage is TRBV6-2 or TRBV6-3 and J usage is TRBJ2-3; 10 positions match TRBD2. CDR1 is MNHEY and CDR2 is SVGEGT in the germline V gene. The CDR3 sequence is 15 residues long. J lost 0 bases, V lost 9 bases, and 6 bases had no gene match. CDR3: CASSSGGYSTDTQYF. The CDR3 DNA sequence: TGTGCCAGTAGTAGCGGGGGGTATAGCACAGATACGCAGTATTTT.

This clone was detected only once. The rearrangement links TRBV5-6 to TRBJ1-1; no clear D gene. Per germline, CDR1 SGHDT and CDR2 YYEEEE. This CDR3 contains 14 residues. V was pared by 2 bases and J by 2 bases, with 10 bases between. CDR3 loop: CASSFYSTNTEAFF. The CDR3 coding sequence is TGTGCCAGCAGCTTCTATAGTACTAACACTGAAGCTTTCTTT.

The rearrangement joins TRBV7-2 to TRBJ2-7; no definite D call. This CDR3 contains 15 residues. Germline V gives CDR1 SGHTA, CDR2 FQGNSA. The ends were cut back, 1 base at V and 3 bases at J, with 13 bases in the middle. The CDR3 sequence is CASSLGAHRNYEQYF. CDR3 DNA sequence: TGTGCCAGCAGCTTAGGCGCCCACAGAAACTACGAGCAGTACTTC. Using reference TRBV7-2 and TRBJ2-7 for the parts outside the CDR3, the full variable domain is GAGVSQSPSNKVTEKGKDVELRCDPISGHTALYWYRQSLGQGLEFLIYFQGNSAPDKSGLPSDRFSAERTGGSVSTLTIQRTQQEDSAVYLCASSLGAHRNYEQYFGPGTRLTVT.

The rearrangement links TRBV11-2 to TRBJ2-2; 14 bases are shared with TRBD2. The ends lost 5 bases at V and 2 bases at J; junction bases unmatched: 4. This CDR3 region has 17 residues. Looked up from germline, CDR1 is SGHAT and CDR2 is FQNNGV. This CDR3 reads CASSRLAGGPNTGELFF. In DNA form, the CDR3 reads TGTGCCAGCAGCCGACTAGCGGGGGGGCCCAACACCGGGGAGCTGTTTTTT.

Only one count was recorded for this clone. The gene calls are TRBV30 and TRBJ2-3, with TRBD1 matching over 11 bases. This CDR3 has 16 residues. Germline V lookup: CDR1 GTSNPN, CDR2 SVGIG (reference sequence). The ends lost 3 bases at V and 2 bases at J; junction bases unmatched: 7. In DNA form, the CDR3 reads TGTGCCTGGAGCCCCGGACAGGGGGCTTTCACAGATACGCAGTATTTT. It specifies CAWSPGQGAFTDTQYF.

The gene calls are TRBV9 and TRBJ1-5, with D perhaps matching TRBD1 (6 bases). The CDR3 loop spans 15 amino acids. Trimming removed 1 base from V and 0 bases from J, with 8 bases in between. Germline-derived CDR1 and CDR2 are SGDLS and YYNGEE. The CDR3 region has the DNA TGTGCCAGCAGCGTATCAGGGGATAGCAATCAGCCCCAGCATTTT. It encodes CASSVSGDSNQPQHF.

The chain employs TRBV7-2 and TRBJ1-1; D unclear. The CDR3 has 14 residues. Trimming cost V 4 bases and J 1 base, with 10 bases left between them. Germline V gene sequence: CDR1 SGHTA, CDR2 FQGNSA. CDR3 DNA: TGTGCCAGCAGCTGGGCCCCAACGAACACTGAAGCTTTCTTT. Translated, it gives CASSWAPTNTEAFF.

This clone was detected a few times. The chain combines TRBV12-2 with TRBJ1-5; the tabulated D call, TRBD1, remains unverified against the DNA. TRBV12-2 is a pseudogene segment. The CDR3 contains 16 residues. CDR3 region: CASRLAGSQVYQPQHF. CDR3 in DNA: TGTGCAAGTCGCTTAGCCGGAAGCCAGGTCTATCAGCCCCAGCATTTT.

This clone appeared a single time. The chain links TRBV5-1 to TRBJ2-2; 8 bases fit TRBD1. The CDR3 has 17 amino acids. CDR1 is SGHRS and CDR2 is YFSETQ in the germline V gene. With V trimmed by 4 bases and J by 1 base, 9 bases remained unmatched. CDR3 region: CASSRAPGTGNTGELFF. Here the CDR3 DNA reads TGCGCCAGCAGCCGGGCCCCCGGGACAGGGAACACCGGGGAGCTGTTTTTT. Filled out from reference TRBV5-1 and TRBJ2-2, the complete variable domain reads KAGVTQTPRYLIKTRGQQVTLSCSPISGHRSVSWYQQTPGQGLQFLFEYFSETQRNKGNFPGRFSGRQFSNSRSEMNVSTLELGDSALYLCASSRAPGTGNTGELFFGEGSRLTVL.

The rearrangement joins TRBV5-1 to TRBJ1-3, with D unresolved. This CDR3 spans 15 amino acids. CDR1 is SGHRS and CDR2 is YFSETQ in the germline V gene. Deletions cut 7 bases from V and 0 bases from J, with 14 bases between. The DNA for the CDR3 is TGCGCCAGCTCACCCGACATTCCCTCTGGAAACACCATATATTTT. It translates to CASSPDIPSGNTIYF. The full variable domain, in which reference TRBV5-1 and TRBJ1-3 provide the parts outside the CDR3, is KAGVTQTPRYLIKTRGQQVTLSCSPISGHRSVSWYQQTPGQGLQFLFEYFSETQRNKGNFPGRFSGRQFSNSRSEMNVSTLELGDSALYLCASSPDIPSGNTIYFGEGSWLTVV.

The CDR3 loop is CASSFGTGGSAYEQYF. Here the CDR3 DNA reads TGTGCCAGCAGTTTCGGGACAGGGGGGTCAGCCTACGAGCAGTACTTC. This chain connects TRBV6-5 to TRBJ2-7, with 11 bases aligning to TRBD1. The germline V gene has CDR1 MNHEY and CDR2 SVGAGI. Germline trimming cut 4 bases from V and 2 bases from J; bases unmatched to any gene: 7. The CDR3 spans 16 residues.

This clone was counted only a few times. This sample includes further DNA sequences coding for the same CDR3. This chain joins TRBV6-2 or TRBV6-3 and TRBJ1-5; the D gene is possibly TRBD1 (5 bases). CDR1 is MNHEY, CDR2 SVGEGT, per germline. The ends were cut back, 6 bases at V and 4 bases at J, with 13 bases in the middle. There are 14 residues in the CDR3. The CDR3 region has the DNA TGTGCCAGCAGCTCCACCGGGACTAATCAGCCCCAGCATTTT. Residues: CASSSTGTNQPQHF.

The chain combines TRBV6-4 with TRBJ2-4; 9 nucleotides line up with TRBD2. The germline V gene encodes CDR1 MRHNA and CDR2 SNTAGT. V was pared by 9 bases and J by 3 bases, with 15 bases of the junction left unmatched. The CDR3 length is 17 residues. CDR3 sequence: CARVPGLARGGKNIQYF. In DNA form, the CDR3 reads TGTGCCAGAGTCCCGGGACTAGCTAGGGGTGGCAAAAACATTCAGTACTTC.